A single sample is the source of the 27 T cell receptor beta chains below, sequenced in a study of T cells in women clearing cervical HPV infection. Only in-frame clones appear in the TCRdb table, and some are missing; sequencing was by immunoSEQ multiplex PCR. The table lists around 39,000 clones, with 6.4% in the top ten. The sequencing input was blood buffy coat. These receptors were obtained from a woman aged 18-70 years with a cervical HPV16 infection that either progressed to CIN3+ or cleared (not recorded which).

As for this clone: The missing CDR3 end, 3 residues past where the read stops, is filled in from the germline J gene. The chain links TRBV7-2 to TRBJ2-2; D is unclear. The V gene's germline CDR1 is SGHTA and CDR2 FQGNSA. The CDR3 has 15 residues. The CDR3 is CASSFPSVPNEKLFF. CDR3 DNA, as far as it was read: TGTGCCAGCAGCTTCCCTAGTGTGCCAAATGAAAAG.

Regarding this clone: The CDR3 end falls 3 residues outside the read, so it is completed with the germline J gene. This chain uses TRBV6-2 or TRBV6-3 with TRBJ1-5; a possible D gene is TRBD1 (6 bases). The CDR3 loop spans 13 amino acids. Trimming removed 6 bases from V and 4 bases from J, with 10 bases in between. In germline, CDR1 is MNHEY, CDR2 SVGEGT. This CDR3 reads CASSVTGNQPQHF. The part of the CDR3 DNA that was read is TGTGCCAGCAGCGTAACAGGGAATCAGCCC.

On this clone: The CDR3 is cut off 3 residues early in the read; its end comes from the germline J gene. The V call is TRBV5-1, the J call TRBJ2-4, with 9 positions matching TRBD1. The length of the CDR3 is 15 residues. Germline values: CDR1 SGHRS, CDR2 YFSETQ. The sequenced part of the CDR3 DNA is TGCGCCAGCAAGACCTCGACAGGGGGTAACTATGGT. Translation: CASKTSTGGNYG. Given in full, the CDR3 is CASKTSTGGNYGQYF.

About this clone itself: The read finishes 3 residues shy of the CDR3 end, and the germline J gene is used to complete it. The chain links TRBV5-1 to TRBJ2-2; tentative D call: TRBD2 (5 bases). Looked up from germline, CDR1 is SGHRS and CDR2 is YFSETQ. The CDR3 contains 14 residues. The V end lost 2 bases, the J end lost 7 bases, and 12 bases lay between the germline ends. Here the CDR3 reads CASSFVTGFGELFF. The CDR3 DNA, read in part, is TGCGCCAGCAGCTTTGTCACGGGGTTCGGGGAG.

As for this clone: The CDR3 end lies 3 residues beyond the end of the read and is filled in from the germline J gene. The genes are TRBV5-1 and TRBJ2-5, with D perhaps matching TRBD2 (5 bases). Germline-derived CDR1 and CDR2 are SGHRS and YFSETQ. The CDR3 loop spans 12 amino acids. Between the trimmed V and J ends, which lost 4 bases and 5 bases, there was a span of 9 bases. Incomplete CDR3 DNA: TGCGCCAGCAGCGCTGGCGGGGAGACC. As protein: CASSAGGET. The whole CDR3 protein reads CASSAGGETQYF.

To note about this clone: The read halts 3 residues ahead of the CDR3 end, with the missing end drawn from the germline J gene. The V call is TRBV19, the J call TRBJ1-2; D remains ambiguous. CDR1 and CDR2 (germline): LNHDA, SQIVND (reference sequence). The CDR3 sequence is 14 residues long. The CDR3 spells CASSIYSNSYDYTF. The DNA read from the CDR3 is TGTGCCAGTAGTATCTACAGCAATTCGTACGAC.

As for this clone: The read finishes 3 residues shy of the CDR3 end, and the germline J gene is used to complete it. The J gene is TRBJ2-1, the V gene TRBV7-9; the match to TRBD2 covers 10 bases. Per the germline V gene, CDR1 is SEHNR and CDR2 is FQNEAQ (reference sequence). Trimming took 4 bases from V and 9 from J; bases not matched to a gene: 9. CDR3 length: 15 amino acids. The CDR3 protein is CASSSSGAGGFEQFF. The sequenced part of the CDR3 DNA is TGTGCCAGCAGCTCATCGGGAGCGGGGGGGTTTGAG.

Turning to this clone: The DNA ends 3 residues before the CDR3 does, and the rest of the CDR3 is filled in from the germline J gene. The chain employs TRBV7-2 and TRBJ2-3; TRBD2 aligns across 10 bases. This CDR3 contains 15 residues. The V and J ends lost 6 bases and 5 bases, in that order; junction bases with no gene match: 8. CDR1 SGHTA and CDR2 FQGNSA come from the germline V gene. This chain's CDR3 is CASSNSGRPGDTQYF. CDR3 bases read: TGTGCCAGCAGTAATAGCGGGAGGCCGGGAGATACG.

A word on this clone: The CDR3 is cut off 3 residues early in the read; its end comes from the germline J gene. The V gene is TRBV7-8, the J gene TRBJ2-5; a weak D match, TRBD1 (6 bases). Germline lookup yields CDR1 SGHVS and CDR2 FQNEAQ. V was trimmed by 5 bases and J by 1 base, leaving 17 bases between them. This CDR3 is 16 amino acids long. The part of the CDR3 DNA that was read is TGTGCCAGCAGCGAGGTTACGGGACACGGCCAAGAGACC. It specifies CASSEVTGHGQET. The full CDR3 is CASSEVTGHGQETQYF.

Concerning this clone itself: The read finishes 3 residues shy of the CDR3 end, and the germline J gene is used to complete it. The chain joins TRBV7-6 to TRBJ2-5; TRBD1 matches at 9 bases. In germline, CDR1 is SGHVS, CDR2 FNYEAQ. J was trimmed by 2 bases and V by 4 bases; bases with no gene match: 8. This CDR3 is built from 16 residues. The CDR3 is CASSSKRDRGQETQYF. The CDR3 DNA, read in part, is TGTGCCAGCAGCTCAAAGAGAGACAGGGGGCAAGAGACC.

To note about this clone: The read falls 3 residues short of the CDR3 end, and the missing part is taken from the germline J gene. The gene calls are TRBV2 and TRBJ1-2; no reliable D call. Between the trimmed V and J ends, which lost 7 bases and 0 bases, there was a span of 12 bases. There are 14 residues in the CDR3. The germline V gene encodes CDR1 SNHLY and CDR2 FYNNEI. The CDR3 here is CASKRASSNYGYTF. The part of the CDR3 DNA that was read is TGTGCCAGCAAGCGGGCTTCATCTAACTATGGC.

In the case of this clone: The CDR3 end falls 3 residues outside the read, so it is completed with the germline J gene. J is TRBJ1-6 and V is TRBV20-1; the match to TRBD1 covers 7 bases. Germline CDR1 and CDR2: DFQATT and SNEGSKA (reference sequence). This CDR3 contains 13 residues. V shed 6 bases and J 7 bases; nucleotides not matched to a gene: 6. The chain's CDR3 is CSAPGQSNSPLHF. The part of the CDR3 DNA that was read is TGCAGTGCCCCGGGACAGTCAAATTCACCC.

On this clone itself: The CDR3 end falls 3 residues outside the read, so it is completed with the germline J gene. The chain combines TRBV7-2 with TRBJ2-3; the match to TRBD2 covers 7 bases. CDR1 is SGHTA, CDR2 FQGNSA, per germline. The CDR3 runs 14 residues. The CDR3 here is CACRGKAGQETQYF. Partial CDR3 DNA: TGTGCCTGTCGAGGGAAAGCGGGGCAAGAGACG.

Comments on this clone: The CDR3 end is not reached by the read, which stops 3 residues before it; the germline J gene fills it in. This chain joins TRBV20-1 and TRBJ1-6, with no clear D. Germline V CDR1 and CDR2: DFQATT, SNEGSKA (reference sequence). CDR3 size: 12 residues. Trimming took off 0 bases at V and 8 bases at J, with 5 bases between the two ends. The sequenced CDR3 bases are TGCAGTGCTAGAGATCGTCATTCACCC. Amino acids: CSARDRHSP. The full CDR3 reads CSARDRHSPLHF.

Comments on this clone: The CDR3 goes on 3 residues after the read ends, and that part is filled in from the germline J gene. V usage is TRBV7-8 and J usage is TRBJ1-2, with D possibly TRBD1 on 5 matching bases. CDR3 length: 17 amino acids. Looked up from germline, CDR1 is SGHVS and CDR2 is FQNEAQ. The part of the CDR3 DNA that was read is TGTGCCAGCAGCTACCGAGGGGCTAGCGGGACCGGAGATACC. Protein sequence: CASSYRGASGTGDT. The full-length CDR3 reads as CASSYRGASGTGDTYTF.

About this clone itself: The CDR3 end falls 3 residues outside the read, so it is completed with the germline J gene. The rearrangement uses TRBV2 and TRBJ1-1; TRBD1 matches 7 bases. This CDR3 has 14 amino acids. V shed 6 bases, J shed 1 base, and the junction held 5 bases outside the gene matches. CDR1 is SNHLY and CDR2 is FYNNEI in the germline V gene. The DNA read from the CDR3 is TGTGCCAGCAGCGGACAGGTCACGAACACTGAA. It encodes CASSGQVTNTE. The full-length CDR3 reads as CASSGQVTNTEAFF.

Comments on this clone: The CDR3 end falls 3 residues outside the read, so it is completed with the germline J gene. J is TRBJ1-5 and V is TRBV7-9; a possible D gene is TRBD1 (5 bases). Per germline, CDR1 SEHNR and CDR2 FQNEAQ (reference sequence). The CDR3 is 13 amino acids. Trimming took 5 bases from V and 7 from J, leaving 12 bases between them. The CDR3 bases that were read are TGTGCCAGCAGCGTAGAGAGGGGACAGCCC. Protein sequence: CASSVERGQP. Given in full, the CDR3 is CASSVERGQPQHF.

Comment on this clone: The read ends 3 residues before the CDR3 terminus; that terminus is restored from the germline J gene. This chain connects TRBV7-2 to TRBJ2-5; a possible D gene is TRBD2 (6 bases). With 6 bases removed from V and 4 bases from J, the gap between germline ends came to 12 bases. Per germline, CDR1 SGHTA and CDR2 FQGNSA. This CDR3 has 13 residues. CDR3: CASSSWRGETQYF. Partial CDR3 DNA: TGTGCCAGCAGTTCTTGGCGGGGAGAGACC.

This CDR3 reads CASTGGEGETQYF. The part of the CDR3 DNA that was read is TGCGCCAGCACCGGGGGTGAGGGAGAGACC. The genes are TRBV5-1 and TRBJ2-5, with a tentative D call TRBD2 (6 bases). The CDR3 end is not reached by the read, which stops 3 residues before it; the germline J gene fills it in. Germline CDR1 is SGHRS and CDR2 is YFSETQ. Trimming removed 6 bases from V and 4 bases from J, with 13 bases in between. The CDR3 is 13 amino acids.

To note about this clone: The CDR3 is cut off 3 residues early in the read; its end comes from the germline J gene. The chain couples TRBV5-1 to TRBJ2-3, with unresolved D. V lost 4 bases to trimming and J lost 5 bases, with 11 bases between them. The CDR3 covers 13 residues. Germline CDR1 SGHRS, CDR2 YFSETQ. The CDR3 is CASSTQPRDTQYF. The sequenced CDR3 bases are TGCGCCAGCAGCACCCAACCCAGAGATACG. The complete variable domain, with remaining parts taken from reference TRBV5-1 and TRBJ2-3, reads KAGVTQTPRYLIKTRGQQVTLSCSPISGHRSVSWYQQTPGQGLQFLFEYFSETQRNKGNFPGRFSGRQFSNSRSEMNVSTLELGDSALYLCASSTQPRDTQYFGPGTRLTVL.

Note on this clone: The read ends 3 residues early relative to the CDR3; the germline J gene fills the gap. The rearrangement joins TRBV10-1 to TRBJ2-3, with D perhaps TRBD1 (6 bases). This CDR3 spans 13 amino acids. Germline V CDR1 and CDR2: WNHNN, SYGVQD (reference sequence). V dropped 9 bases and J dropped 4 bases, with 14 bases sitting between them. CDR3 region: CARRNRVSDTQYF. The CDR3 bases that were read are TGCGCCAGACGTAACAGGGTCTCAGATACG.

As regards this clone: The read falls 3 residues short of the CDR3 end, and the missing part is taken from the germline J gene. The J gene is TRBJ2-7, the V gene TRBV2, with D unclear. The germline V gene encodes CDR1 SNHLY and CDR2 FYNNEI. The CDR3 spans 16 residues. The V end was cut by 7 bases, the J end by 2 bases, with 21 bases between. CDR3 DNA (partial): TGTGCCAGCATTCCGACCTTCGACATCTATACCTACGAG. It codes for CASIPTFDIYTYE. The full CDR3 sequence reads CASIPTFDIYTYEQYF.

As for this clone: The read ends 3 residues early relative to the CDR3; the germline J gene fills the gap. The chain recombines TRBV6-2 or TRBV6-3 with TRBJ2-6; D is unresolved. Per germline, CDR1 MNHEY and CDR2 SVGEGT. CDR3 length: 15 amino acids. The ends were cut back, 4 bases at V and 2 bases at J, with 9 bases in the middle. This CDR3 reads CASSFVEAGANVLTF. Partial CDR3 DNA: TGTGCCAGCAGTTTCGTAGAAGCTGGGGCCAACGTC.

About this clone itself: Read coverage stops 3 residues before the CDR3 terminus; the germline J gene supplies the remainder. The rearrangement links TRBV9 to TRBJ1-4; D ambiguous. Trimming took 6 bases from V and 5 from J, leaving 14 bases between them. The CDR3 is 14 residues long. Germline loops: CDR1 SGDLS, CDR2 YYNGEE. The CDR3 spells CASNSEGPNEKLFF. CDR3 bases read: TGTGCCAGCAACTCCGAGGGCCCGAATGAAAAA.

The DNA read from the CDR3 is TGTGCCATCAGTAGTAGCGGGGACACAGATACC. Residues: CAISSSGDTDT. The whole CDR3 sequence is CAISSSGDTDTQYF. The rearrangement joins TRBV10-3 to TRBJ2-5; 8 nucleotides match TRBD2. The sequence runs out 3 residues before the end of the CDR3; the remainder is reconstructed from the germline J gene. The CDR3 totals 14 residues. The germline CDR1 and CDR2 sequences are ENHRY and SYGVKD.

About this clone itself: The observed sequence ends 3 residues before the CDR3 terminus, with the missing tail filled in from the germline J gene. The chain carries TRBV2 and TRBJ2-4; 7 bases are a match to TRBD1. V gave up 9 bases and J gave up 2 bases; unmatched junction bases: 4. Germline CDR1 and CDR2: SNHLY and FYNNEI. This CDR3 region has 13 residues. The CDR3 reads CASEQGTKNIQYF. CDR3 DNA (partial): TGTGCCAGTGAACAGGGGACCAAAAACATT.

On this clone itself: The read terminates 3 residues before the CDR3 end, so the remaining end is supplied by the germline J gene. The chain uses TRBV30 and TRBJ1-6; D might be TRBD1 (5 bases). In germline, CDR1 is GTSNPN, CDR2 SVGIG (reference sequence). With 2 bases removed from V and 0 bases from J, the gap between germline ends came to 14 bases. This CDR3 region has 17 residues. The DNA read from the CDR3 is TGTGCCTGGAGTCTTCCCCAGGGAAGCTCCTATAATTCACCC. Amino acid sequence: CAWSLPQGSSYNSP. The entire CDR3 reads CAWSLPQGSSYNSPLHF.